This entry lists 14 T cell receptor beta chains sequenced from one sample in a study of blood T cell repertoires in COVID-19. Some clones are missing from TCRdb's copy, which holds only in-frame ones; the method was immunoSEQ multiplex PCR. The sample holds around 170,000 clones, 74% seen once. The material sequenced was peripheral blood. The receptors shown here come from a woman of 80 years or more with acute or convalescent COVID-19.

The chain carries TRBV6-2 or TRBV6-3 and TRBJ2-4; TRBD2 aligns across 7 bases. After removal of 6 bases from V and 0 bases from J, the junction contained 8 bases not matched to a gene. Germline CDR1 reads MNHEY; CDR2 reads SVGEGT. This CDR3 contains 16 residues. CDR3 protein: CASSPSGFLAKNIQYF. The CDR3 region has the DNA TGTGCCAGCAGCCCTAGCGGTTTCCTAGCCAAAAACATTCAGTACTTC.

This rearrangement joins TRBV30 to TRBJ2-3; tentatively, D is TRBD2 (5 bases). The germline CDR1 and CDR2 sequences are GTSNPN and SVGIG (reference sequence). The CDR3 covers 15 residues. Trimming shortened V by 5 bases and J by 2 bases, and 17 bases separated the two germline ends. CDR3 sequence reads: CAWGGESGYTDTQYF. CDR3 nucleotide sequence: TGTGCCTGGGGAGGAGAAAGCGGTTACACAGATACGCAGTATTTT.

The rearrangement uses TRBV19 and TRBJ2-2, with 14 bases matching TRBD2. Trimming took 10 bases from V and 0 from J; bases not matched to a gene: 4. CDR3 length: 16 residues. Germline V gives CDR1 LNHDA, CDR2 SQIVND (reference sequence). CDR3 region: CATKGLAGANTGELFF. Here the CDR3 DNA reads TGTGCCACCAAGGGACTAGCGGGAGCGAACACCGGGGAGCTGTTTTTT.

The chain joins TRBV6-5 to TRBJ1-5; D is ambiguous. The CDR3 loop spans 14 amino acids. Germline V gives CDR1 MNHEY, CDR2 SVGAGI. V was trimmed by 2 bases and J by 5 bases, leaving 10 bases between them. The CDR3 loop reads CASSYGHSDQPQHF. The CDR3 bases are TGTGCCAGCAGTTACGGGCATTCTGATCAGCCCCAGCATTTT.

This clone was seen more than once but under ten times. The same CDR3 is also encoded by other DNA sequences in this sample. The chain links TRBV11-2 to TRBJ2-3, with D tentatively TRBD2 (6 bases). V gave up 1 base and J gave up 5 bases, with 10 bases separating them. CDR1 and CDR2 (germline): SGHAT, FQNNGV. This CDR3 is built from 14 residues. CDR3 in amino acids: CASSLGQGGDTQYF. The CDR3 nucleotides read TGTGCCAGCAGCTTAGGGCAGGGAGGAGATACGCAGTATTTT.

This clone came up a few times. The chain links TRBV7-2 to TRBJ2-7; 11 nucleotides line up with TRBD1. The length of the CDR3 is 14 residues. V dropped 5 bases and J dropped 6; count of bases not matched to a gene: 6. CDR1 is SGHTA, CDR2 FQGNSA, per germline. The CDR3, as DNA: TGTGCCAGCAGCCGCCGGACAGGGGGCGCCGAGCAGTACTTC. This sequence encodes CASSRRTGGAEQYF.

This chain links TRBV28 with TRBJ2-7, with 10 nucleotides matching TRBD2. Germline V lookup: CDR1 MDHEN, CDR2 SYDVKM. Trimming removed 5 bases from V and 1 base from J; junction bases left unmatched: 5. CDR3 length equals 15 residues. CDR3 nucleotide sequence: TGTGCCAGCAGTCAAAGCGGGGGGGGATCCTACGAGCAGTACTTC. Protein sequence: CASSQSGGGSYEQYF. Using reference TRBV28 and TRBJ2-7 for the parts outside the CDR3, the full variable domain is DVKVTQSSRYLVKRTGEKVFLECVQDMDHENMFWYRQDPGLGLRLIYFSYDVKMKEKGDIPEGYSVSREKKERFSLILESASTNQTSMYLCASSQSGGGSYEQYFGPGTRLTVT.

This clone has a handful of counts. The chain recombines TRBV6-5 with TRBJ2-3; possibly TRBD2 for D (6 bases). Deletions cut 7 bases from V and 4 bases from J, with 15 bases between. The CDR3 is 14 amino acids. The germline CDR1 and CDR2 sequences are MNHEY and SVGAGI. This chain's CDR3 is CASTVLLAPDTQYF. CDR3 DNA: TGTGCCAGCACGGTCTTACTAGCCCCAGATACGCAGTATTTT.

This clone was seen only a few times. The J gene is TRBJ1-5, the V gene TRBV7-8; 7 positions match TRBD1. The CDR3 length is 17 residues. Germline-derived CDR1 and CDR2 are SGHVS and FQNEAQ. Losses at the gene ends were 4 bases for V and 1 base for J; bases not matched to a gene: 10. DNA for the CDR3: TGTGCCAGCAGCTATCACAGGGGATTGGGGAGCAATCAGCCCCAGCATTTT. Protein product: CASSYHRGLGSNQPQHF.

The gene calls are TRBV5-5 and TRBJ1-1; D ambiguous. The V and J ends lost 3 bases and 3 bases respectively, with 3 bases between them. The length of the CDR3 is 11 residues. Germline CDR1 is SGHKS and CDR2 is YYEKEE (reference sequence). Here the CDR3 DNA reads TGTGCCAGCAGCTCTTACACTGAAGCTTTCTTT. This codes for CASSSYTEAFF.

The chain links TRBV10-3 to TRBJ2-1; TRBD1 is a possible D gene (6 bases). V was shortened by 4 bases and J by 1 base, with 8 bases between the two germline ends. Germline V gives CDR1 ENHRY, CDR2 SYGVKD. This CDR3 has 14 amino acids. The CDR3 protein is CAISAGQSYNEQFF. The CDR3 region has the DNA TGTGCCATCAGTGCCGGACAGTCCTACAATGAGCAGTTCTTC.

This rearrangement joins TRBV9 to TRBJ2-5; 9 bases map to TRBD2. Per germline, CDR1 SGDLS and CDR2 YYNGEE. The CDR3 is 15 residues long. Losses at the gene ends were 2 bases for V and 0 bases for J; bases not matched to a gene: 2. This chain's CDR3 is CASSVSGRDQETQYF. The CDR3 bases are TGTGCCAGCAGCGTTAGCGGGAGAGACCAAGAGACCCAGTACTTC.

The chain's CDR3 is CASSVAYRGTEAFF. CDR3 DNA sequence: TGTGCCAGCAGCGTAGCCTACAGGGGGACTGAAGCTTTCTTT. The genes are TRBV9 and TRBJ1-1, with 8 bases identical to TRBD1. The germline V gene encodes CDR1 SGDLS and CDR2 YYNGEE. Losses at the gene ends were 0 bases for V and 5 bases for J; bases not matched to a gene: 3. CDR3 size: 14 residues.

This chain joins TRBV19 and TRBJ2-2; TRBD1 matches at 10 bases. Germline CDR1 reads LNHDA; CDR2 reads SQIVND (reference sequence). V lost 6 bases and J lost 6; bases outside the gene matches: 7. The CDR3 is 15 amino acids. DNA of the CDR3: TGTGCCAGTAGAAGACAGGGGGCGTTCGCCGGGGAGCTGTTTTTT. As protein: CASRRQGAFAGELFF. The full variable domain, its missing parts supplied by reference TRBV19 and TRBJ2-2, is DGGITQSPKYLFRKEGQNVTLSCEQNLNHDAMYWYRQDPGQGLRLIYYSQIVNDFQKGDIAEGYSVSREKKESFPLTVTSAQKNPTAFYLCASRRQGAFAGELFFGEGSRLTVL.